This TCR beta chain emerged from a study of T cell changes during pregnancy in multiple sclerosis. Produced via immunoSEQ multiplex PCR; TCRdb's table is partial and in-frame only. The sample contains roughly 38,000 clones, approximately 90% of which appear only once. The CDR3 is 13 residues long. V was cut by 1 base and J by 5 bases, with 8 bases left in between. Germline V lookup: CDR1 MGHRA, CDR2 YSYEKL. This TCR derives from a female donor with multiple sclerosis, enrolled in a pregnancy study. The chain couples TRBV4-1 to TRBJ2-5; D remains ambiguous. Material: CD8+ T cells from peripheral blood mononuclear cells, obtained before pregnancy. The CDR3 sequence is CASSQVSVETQYF. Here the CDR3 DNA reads TGCGCCAGCAGCCAAGTTTCAGTTGAGACCCAGTACTTC.